The rows below give T cell receptor beta chains drawn from one sample of a study of blood T cell repertoires in COVID-19. Sequencing was performed with immunoSEQ multiplex PCR; in TCRdb, only in-frame clones are kept and a portion is missing. The sample includes fewer than 400,000 clones, 85% to 90% of them seen just once. Sequenced sample: PBMCs or T cells enriched from blood (not recorded which). The source is a man aged 30-40 years who had recovered from COVID-19. CDR3s include the opening cysteine and the closing phenylalanine or tryptophan. Each record gives: clone size, V gene, J gene, D gene, CDR3 DNA, CDR3 protein. D genes are given only for firm matches. A row's size may be missing; if present it is once, few, many or a size class.

size: -; V: TRBV18; J: TRBJ2-5; D: -; DNA: TGTGCCAGCTCCATAAGCTTTGGGGCGGAGACCCAGTACTTC; CDR3: CASSISFGAETQYF
size: -; V: TRBV18; J: TRBJ2-1; D: -; DNA: TGTGCCAGCTCACCCGGACAGAGCTCCTACAATGAGCAGTTCTTC; CDR3: CASSPGQSSYNEQFF
size: -; V: TRBV4-2; J: TRBJ2-3; D: TRBD2; DNA: TGTGCCAGCAGCCAAGTTTCTATGGGGACTAGCGCAGATACGCAGTATTTT; CDR3: CASSQVSMGTSADTQYF
size: -; V: TRBV3-1/TRBV3-2; J: TRBJ2-1; D: TRBD2; DNA: TGTGCCAGCAGCCTACTAGCGGGCAGATACAATGAGCAGTTCTTC; CDR3: CASSLLAGRYNEQFF
size: -; V: TRBV30; J: TRBJ2-4; D: TRBD1; DNA: TGTGCCGTCCGACAGGGGGTTTACACGATGCCGGCCAAAAACATTCAGTACTTC; CDR3: CAVRQGVYTMPAKNIQYF
size: -; V: TRBV4-2; J: TRBJ1-2; D: TRBD1; DNA: TGTGCCAGCAGCCGGGATGACAGGGGGGTTCTAGGCTACACCTTC; CDR3: CASSRDDRGVLGYTF
size: -; V: TRBV9; J: TRBJ1-1; D: -; DNA: TGTGCCAGCAGCGTAGTTTCAGGGATGAACACTGAAGCTTTCTTT; CDR3: CASSVVSGMNTEAFF
size: few; V: TRBV4-2; J: TRBJ2-1; D: TRBD2; DNA: TGTGCCAGCAGCCAAGAATCCAGCGGGAGGGCCAGGTTCTTC; CDR3: CASSQESSGRARFF
size: -; V: TRBV19; J: TRBJ2-7; D: -; DNA: TGTGCCAGTAGTATTGGGAAGGGGACCTACGAGCAGTACTTC; CDR3: CASSIGKGTYEQYF
size: -; V: TRBV30; J: TRBJ2-5; D: -; DNA: TGTGCCTGGGCCCCCCTCTACAGGGAGGAGACCCAGTACTTC; CDR3: CAWAPLYREETQYF
size: -; V: TRBV6-5; J: TRBJ2-7; D: TRBD1; DNA: TGTGCCAGCAGCCGGGACAGGGAATACGAGCAGTACTTC; CDR3: CASSRDREYEQYF
size: -; V: TRBV2; J: TRBJ1-5; D: -; DNA: TGTGCCAGCAGTGTCGGGGGGAGTAGGCCCCAGCATTTT; CDR3: CASSVGGSRPQHF
size: -; V: TRBV24-1; J: TRBJ2-6; D: -; DNA: TGTGCCACCAGTCCCCGGGGGACTGGGGCCAACGTCCTGACTTTC; CDR3: CATSPRGTGANVLTF
size: -; V: TRBV6-5; J: TRBJ2-7; D: TRBD2; DNA: TGTGCCAGCAGTTACCCACGGGGGGCCTACGAGCAGTACTTC; CDR3: CASSYPRGAYEQYF